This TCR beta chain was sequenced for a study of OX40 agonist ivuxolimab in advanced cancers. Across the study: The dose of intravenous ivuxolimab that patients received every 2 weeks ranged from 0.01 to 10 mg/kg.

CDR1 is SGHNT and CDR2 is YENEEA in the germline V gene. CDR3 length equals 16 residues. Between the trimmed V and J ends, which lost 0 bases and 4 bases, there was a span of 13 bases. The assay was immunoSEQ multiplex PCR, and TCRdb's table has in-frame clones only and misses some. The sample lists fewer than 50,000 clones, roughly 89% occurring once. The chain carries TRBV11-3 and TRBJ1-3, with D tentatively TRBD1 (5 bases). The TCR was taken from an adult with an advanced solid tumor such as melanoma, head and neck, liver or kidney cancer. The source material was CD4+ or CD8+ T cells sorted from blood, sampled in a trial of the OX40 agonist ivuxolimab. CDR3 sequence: CASSLERVGAGNTIYF. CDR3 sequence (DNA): TGTGCCAGCAGCTTAGAGAGGGTAGGGGCAGGAAACACCATATATTTT.